Below, 21 T cell receptor beta chains from the same sample are listed, as sequenced in a study of blood T cell repertoires in COVID-19. Data came from immunoSEQ multiplex PCR; TCRdb stores just in-frame clones and leaves some out. Of around 400,000 clones listed, around 87% are singletons. Sequencing was performed on peripheral blood. The receptors were sampled from a woman aged 55 to 70 with COVID-19, enrolled during active disease.

The CDR3 sequence is CASSMGGSSYEQYF. The CDR3 DNA sequence: TGTGCCAGTAGTATGGGCGGGTCCTCCTACGAGCAGTACTTC. The rearrangement links TRBV19 to TRBJ2-7; maybe TRBD2 (5 bases). CDR1 and CDR2 (germline): LNHDA, SQIVND (reference sequence). Trimming shortened V by 3 bases and J by 0 bases, and 9 bases separated the two germline ends. This CDR3 region has 14 residues. Together with reference TRBV19 and TRBJ2-7, the CDR3 gives the full variable domain: DGGITQSPKYLFRKEGQNVTLSCEQNLNHDAMYWYRQDPGQGLRLIYYSQIVNDFQKGDIAEGYSVSREKKESFPLTVTSAQKNPTAFYLCASSMGGSSYEQYFGPGTRLTVT.

The chain couples TRBV5-8 to TRBJ2-7; a possible D gene is TRBD2 (5 bases). This CDR3 contains 13 residues. Trimming removed 4 bases at V and 3 bases at J, with 11 bases between. Germline V gene sequence: CDR1 SGHTS, CDR2 YDEGEE. The CDR3 DNA reads as TGTGCCAGCAGCCCCGGAGGAGACTACGAGCAGTACTTC. Encoded protein: CASSPGGDYEQYF. Supplemented by reference TRBV5-8 and TRBJ2-7, the full variable domain reads EAGVTQSPTHLIKTRGQQATLRCSPISGHTSVYWYQQALGLGLQFLLWYDEGEERNRGNFPPRFSGRQFPNYSSELNVNALELEDSALYLCASSPGGDYEQYFGPGTRLTVT.

The CDR3 nucleotides read TGTGCCAGCAGGCCGGGTGTGGCCACAGATACGCAGTATTTT. It is translated as CASRPGVATDTQYF. The genes are TRBV2 and TRBJ2-3; D not certain. Germline V gene sequence: CDR1 SNHLY, CDR2 FYNNEI. The V end lost 6 bases, the J end lost 2 bases, and 12 bases lay between the germline ends. This CDR3 has 14 amino acids.

V and J are TRBV19 and TRBJ1-1; D is possibly TRBD1 (6 bases). V was shortened by 3 bases and J by 1 base, with 9 bases between the two germline ends. The CDR3 sequence is 14 residues long. CDR1 LNHDA and CDR2 SQIVND come from the germline V gene (reference sequence). The CDR3 here is CASSIHRENTEAFF. In nucleotides, the CDR3 is TGTGCCAGTAGTATTCACAGGGAGAACACTGAAGCTTTCTTT. The variable domain in full, with the rest retrieved from reference TRBV19 and TRBJ1-1, is DGGITQSPKYLFRKEGQNVTLSCEQNLNHDAMYWYRQDPGQGLRLIYYSQIVNDFQKGDIAEGYSVSREKKESFPLTVTSAQKNPTAFYLCASSIHRENTEAFFGQGTRLTVV.

V is TRBV24-1 and J is TRBJ2-5, with D perhaps matching TRBD1 (5 bases). The germline V gene encodes CDR1 KGHDR and CDR2 SFDVKD. This CDR3 spans 15 amino acids. Trimming removed 0 bases from V and 2 bases from J, with 9 bases in between. CDR3 nucleotide sequence: TGTGCCACCAGTGATTTGGGGGCAGCTCAAGAGACCCAGTACTTC. This codes for CATSDLGAAQETQYF.

Concerning this clone itself: This CDR3 is also generated by other DNA sequences in the sample. The gene calls are TRBV11-2 and TRBJ2-5; no definite D call. CDR1 and CDR2 (germline): SGHAT, FQNNGV. V shed 0 bases and J shed 5 bases, with 4 bases lying between them. This CDR3 region has 12 residues. This chain's CDR3 is CASSLDRETQYF. The CDR3 DNA sequence: TGTGCCAGCAGCTTAGACCGGGAGACCCAGTACTTC.

V and J are TRBV6-5 and TRBJ2-7; 11 positions match TRBD1. V shed 7 bases and J 2 bases; nucleotides not matched to a gene: 4. CDR3 length: 14 residues. Germline V lookup: CDR1 MNHEY, CDR2 SVGAGI. The CDR3 loop reads CASILGQGAYEQYF. The DNA of the CDR3 is TGTGCCAGCATCTTGGGACAGGGGGCCTACGAGCAGTACTTC.

This rearrangement joins TRBV18 to TRBJ1-5, with D possibly TRBD1 on 5 matching bases. V gave up 2 bases and J gave up 5 bases, with 16 bases separating them. CDR1 is KGHSH and CDR2 is LQKENI in the germline V gene. The length of the CDR3 is 16 residues. The CDR3 sequence is CASSPISSGFHQPQHF. CDR3 nucleotide sequence: TGTGCCAGCTCACCAATCTCGTCAGGGTTTCATCAGCCCCAGCATTTT.

The chain joins TRBV2 to TRBJ2-7; TRBD1 aligns across 8 bases. V lost 5 bases to trimming and J lost 3 bases; unmatched junction nucleotides: 9. Germline assignment: CDR1 SNHLY and CDR2 FYNNEI. CDR3 length: 15 residues. DNA of the CDR3: TGTGCCAGCAGTCTAACCGGGACAGGCGGCTACGAGCAGTACTTC. Its protein product is CASSLTGTGGYEQYF.

The CDR3 protein is CASSVHFSGNTIYF. Here the CDR3 DNA reads TGTGCCAGCAGCGTACACTTCTCTGGAAACACCATATATTTT. This rearrangement joins TRBV9 to TRBJ1-3; unclear D gene. The V end lost 1 base, the J end lost 0 bases, and 5 bases lay between the germline ends. The CDR3 covers 14 residues. In germline, CDR1 is SGDLS, CDR2 YYNGEE. The variable domain in full, with the rest retrieved from reference TRBV9 and TRBJ1-3, is DSGVTQTPKHLITATGQRVTLRCSPRSGDLSVYWYQQSLDQGLQFLIQYYNGEERAKGNILERFSAQQFPDLHSELNLSSLELGDSALYFCASSVHFSGNTIYFGEGSWLTVV.

The chain has TRBV12-3 or TRBV12-4 and TRBJ1-3, with unresolved D. This CDR3 has 13 residues. V lost 6 bases, J lost 9 bases, and 15 bases lay in between. The CDR3 here is CASSPPYQATIYF. The CDR3, as DNA: TGTGCCAGCAGCCCTCCATATCAGGCCACCATATATTTT.

The chain couples TRBV3-1 (or the pseudogene TRBV3-2) to TRBJ2-2; no definite D call. The CDR3 is 16 residues long. CDR1 and CDR2 (germline): LGHDT, YNNKEL (reference sequence). Trimming left V 7 bases short and J 0 bases short, with 15 bases between. This CDR3 reads CASTPVGRTNTGELFF. Here the CDR3 DNA reads TGTGCCAGCACGCCCGTTGGCAGAACGAACACCGGGGAGCTGTTTTTT.

The CDR3 reads CASSQDSRATRPRELFF. CDR3 sequence (DNA): TGTGCCAGCAGCCAAGACAGTCGCGCGACTAGGCCTCGGGAGCTGTTTTTT. This chain joins TRBV3-1 (or the pseudogene TRBV3-2) and TRBJ2-2, with D maybe TRBD2 (6 bases). Per germline, CDR1 LGHDT and CDR2 YNNKEL (reference sequence). The germline V and J ends were trimmed by 0 bases and 9 bases, with 20 bases remaining between them. CDR3 length: 17 residues.

This clone has more than one count but fewer than ten. CDR3 DNA: TGTGCCAGCAGCCCCACCGGCAGGGGGCGAAAGGACACTGAAGCTTTCTTT. Translation gives CASSPTGRGRKDTEAFF. The chain joins TRBV11-2 to TRBJ1-1, with 8 bases aligning to TRBD1. Germline V gene sequence: CDR1 SGHAT, CDR2 FQNNGV. The CDR3 extends over 17 amino acids. V lost 5 bases to trimming and J lost 3 bases; unmatched junction nucleotides: 14.

The gene calls are TRBV13 and TRBJ2-7, with 12 bases aligning to TRBD2. The CDR3 runs 16 residues. Losses at the gene ends were 6 bases for V and 6 bases for J; bases not matched to a gene: 12. The germline CDR1 and CDR2 sequences are PRHDT and FYEKMQ (reference sequence). This chain's CDR3 is CASSQRSSGGAAEQYF. CDR3 nucleotide sequence: TGTGCCAGCAGTCAACGCTCTAGCGGGGGGGCCGCCGAGCAGTACTTC.

The rearrangement joins TRBV11-2 to TRBJ1-2, with D perhaps TRBD1 (5 bases). Looked up from germline, CDR1 is SGHAT and CDR2 is FQNNGV. The length of the CDR3 is 14 residues. The V end was cut by 2 bases, the J end by 8 bases, with 15 bases between. The CDR3 DNA reads as TGTGCCAGCAGCTTAAATGGAGTAGGGGTCGGCTACACCTTC. This translates into CASSLNGVGVGYTF.

V usage is TRBV19 and J usage is TRBJ1-4; D gene unclear. The CDR3 is 16 amino acids. The ends were cut back, 1 base at V and 2 bases at J, with 11 bases in the middle. Germline V lookup: CDR1 LNHDA, CDR2 SQIVND (reference sequence). The CDR3 region is CASSIGSTWTNEKLFF. DNA of the CDR3: TGTGCCAGTAGTATAGGTTCGACATGGACTAATGAAAAACTGTTTTTT.

This clone was seen many times. CDR3: CASYKPGGTGELFF. The CDR3 bases are TGTGCCAGTTATAAGCCAGGGGGCACCGGGGAGCTGTTTTTT. The rearrangement uses TRBV27 and TRBJ2-2; 7 bases agree with TRBD1. The CDR3 consists of 14 residues. In germline, CDR1 is MNHEY, CDR2 SMNVEV (reference sequence). V shed 9 bases, J shed 4 bases, and the junction held 8 bases outside the gene matches.

This clone has a single count. J is TRBJ2-7 and V is TRBV28; 8 nucleotides agree with TRBD1. V trimming: 7 bases; J trimming: 6 bases; junction bases outside the gene matches: 23. The germline V gene encodes CDR1 MDHEN and CDR2 SYDVKM. CDR3 length equals 18 residues. The CDR3 loop is CASIPQSLAGGFRGEQYF. For the CDR3, the DNA is TGTGCCAGCATCCCTCAAAGCTTGGCAGGGGGCTTTAGGGGCGAGCAGTACTTC.

The chain recombines TRBV3-1 (or the pseudogene TRBV3-2) with TRBJ2-7, with D possibly being TRBD1 (6 bases). Trimming left V 0 bases short and J 3 bases short, with 15 bases between. CDR3 length: 16 amino acids. Germline V gene data show CDR1 as LGHDT and CDR2 as YNNKEL (reference sequence). The CDR3 loop is CASSQDRARGLYEQYF. As DNA, the CDR3 is TGTGCCAGCAGCCAAGATAGGGCCAGGGGCCTCTACGAGCAGTACTTC.

The chain is built from TRBV6-6 and TRBJ2-7; D possibly corresponds to TRBD1 (5 bases). Germline V CDR1 and CDR2: MNHNY, SVGAGI (reference sequence). V shed 6 bases and J shed 1 base, with 10 bases lying between them. This CDR3 contains 13 residues. The CDR3 spells CASSKDSSYEQYF. The CDR3 coding sequence is TGTGCCAGCAGCAAAGACAGTTCCTACGAGCAGTACTTC.